These 20 T cell receptor beta chains originate from one sample sequenced in a study of early T cells in non-severe SARS-CoV-2 infection. TCRdb reprocessed the 5' RACE reads via MiXCR and lists one record per CDR3 protein. The sample has about 64,000 distinct CDR3 sequences; more than 15% are singletons. Specimen: whole blood, collected at baseline. The source is an adult who was a healthcare worker with PCR-confirmed SARS-CoV-2 infection or an uninfected control (not recorded which).

This clonotype showed up just a few times. The chain joins TRBV2 to TRBJ2-7; 8 bases match TRBD1. The germline V gene encodes CDR1 SNHLY and CDR2 FYNNEI. This CDR3 has 13 amino acids. V gave up 4 bases and J gave up 3 bases; unmatched junction bases: 2. DNA for the CDR3: TGTGCCAGCAGTGGGGACAGGCACTACGAGCAGTACTTC. Amino acids: CASSGDRHYEQYF.

The table lists this clonotype with a few counts. The rearrangement links TRBV27 to TRBJ1-5; no definite D call. CDR3 size: 11 residues. From germline, CDR1 is MNHEY and CDR2 SMNVEV (reference sequence). V was shortened by 7 bases and J by 7 bases, with 8 bases between the two germline ends. The DNA of the CDR3 is TGTGCCAGCACCCCGGTCCAGCCCCAGCATTTT. Its translation is CASTPVQPQHF.

This clonotype was detected only a few times. The rearrangement joins TRBV28 to TRBJ2-3; D ambiguous. V gave up 3 bases and J gave up 5 bases, with 9 bases separating them. CDR3 length: 13 residues. The V gene's germline CDR1 is MDHEN and CDR2 SYDVKM. The CDR3 region has the DNA TGTGCCAGCAGTTTCGGGCCGGGAGATACGCAGTATTTT. Translated, it gives CASSFGPGDTQYF.

This clonotype was recorded a few times. The CDR3 sequence is CASSTGQIHSGANVLTF. CDR3 coding DNA: TGTGCCAGTAGTACAGGACAGATTCACTCTGGGGCCAACGTCCTGACTTTC. The V and J genes are TRBV19 and TRBJ2-6; possible D gene TRBD1, 6 bases. The CDR3 runs 17 residues. Trimming removed 4 bases at V and 0 bases at J, with 13 bases between. CDR1 LNHDA and CDR2 SQIVND come from the germline V gene (reference sequence). The full variable domain, with the rest looked up from reference TRBV19 and TRBJ2-6, is DGGITQSPKYLFRKEGQNVTLSCEQNLNHDAMYWYRQDPGQGLRLIYYSQIVNDFQKGDIAEGYSVSREKKESFPLTVTSAQKNPTAFYLCASSTGQIHSGANVLTFGAGSRLTVL.

This clonotype was observed a few times. This chain joins TRBV27 and TRBJ2-2; a weak D match, TRBD2 (6 bases). The CDR3 has 16 amino acids. Deletions cut 7 bases from V and 1 base from J, with 16 bases between. Germline CDR1 MNHEY, CDR2 SMNVEV (reference sequence). The CDR3 spells CASTLSWRGNTGELFF. The CDR3 DNA reads TGTGCCAGCACCCTATCGTGGCGGGGGAACACCGGGGAGCTGTTTTTT.

This clonotype was counted at least ten times. This chain connects TRBV25-1 to TRBJ2-7, with TRBD2 matching 7 bases. The CDR3 sequence is 12 residues long. CDR1 is MGHDK, CDR2 SYGVNS, per germline. After removal of 5 bases from V and 6 bases from J, the junction contained 4 bases not matched to a gene. CDR3 loop: CASSRGGIEQYF. In nucleotides, the CDR3 is TGTGCCAGCAGTCGCGGGGGAATCGAGCAGTACTTC.

The DNA of the CDR3 is TGTGCCAGCAGTTACCCGACGACCAGGGAGAGGAAAGCTTTCTTT. This translates into CASSYPTTRERKAFF. V and J are TRBV6-6 and TRBJ1-1, with D perhaps matching TRBD1 (5 bases). The CDR3 covers 15 residues. Germline values: CDR1 MNHNY, CDR2 SVGAGI (reference sequence). The V end was cut by 2 bases, the J end by 9 bases, with 19 bases between.

This clonotype was detected a few times. This chain uses TRBV15 with TRBJ2-3; 12 positions match TRBD2. The CDR3 loop spans 15 amino acids. The V segment lost 1 base and the J segment 10 bases; nucleotides outside the gene matches: 6. Germline V gives CDR1 LNHNV, CDR2 YYDKDF (reference sequence). The CDR3 here is CATSRGGTSGSPQYF. The CDR3 DNA reads TGTGCCACCAGCAGAGGTGGGACTAGCGGGTCTCCGCAGTATTTT.

The chain couples TRBV5-1 to TRBJ2-1, with a weak D call TRBD1 (6 bases). Germline CDR1 and CDR2: SGHRS and YFSETQ. The CDR3 spans 15 residues. V was clipped by 1 base and J by 5 bases, with 13 bases between them. This chain's CDR3 is CASSLLRDTDNEQFF. CDR3 coding DNA: TGCGCCAGCAGCTTGCTCCGGGACACCGACAATGAGCAGTTCTTC.

This clonotype has only a few counts. V gene TRBV7-2 combines with J gene TRBJ2-1; no reliable D call. Trimming removed 5 bases at V and 9 bases at J, with 8 bases between. The CDR3 has 11 amino acids. CDR1 is SGHTA and CDR2 is FQGNSA in the germline V gene. In DNA form, the CDR3 reads TGTGCCAGCAGCCAAAAGACTGAGCAGTTCTTC. Residues: CASSQKTEQFF.

This chain joins TRBV12-2 and TRBJ1-1; the D segment call TRBD1 is taken from the table without a DNA check. TRBV12-2 is given as a pseudogene. There are 16 residues in the CDR3. In DNA, the CDR3 is TGTGCAAGTCGCTTAGAAACAGGGGGCTGGGTCACTGAAGCTTTCTTT. Translation: CASRLETGGWVTEAFF.

This clonotype has ten or more counts. The chain combines TRBV4-3 with TRBJ2-2, with 7 bases aligning to TRBD1. CDR1 is LGHNA and CDR2 is YSLEER in the germline V gene. The CDR3 extends over 16 amino acids. Losses at the gene ends were 0 bases for V and 3 bases for J; bases not matched to a gene: 4. Here the CDR3 DNA reads TGCGCCAGCAGCCAAGAATCGACAGGGTACACCGGGGAGCTGTTTTTT. As protein: CASSQESTGYTGELFF.

As to this clonotype: It may be a read error: a sequence one base away is much more abundant. The chain combines TRBV28 with TRBJ2-2, with 11 positions matching TRBD1. Germline V gives CDR1 MDHEN, CDR2 SYDVKM. The J segment lost 5 bases and the V segment lost 9 bases, leaving 8 bases of the junction unmatched. CDR3 length: 15 residues. The CDR3 spells CARRPGTGGTGELFF. The CDR3 nucleotides are TGTGCCAGAAGGCCCGGGACAGGGGGAACCGGGGAGCTGTTTTTT.

This clonotype was counted between two and nine times. V is TRBV20-1 and J is TRBJ2-7; D might be TRBD2 (6 bases). CDR1 and CDR2 from the germline V gene are DFQATT and SNEGSKA (reference sequence). The CDR3 runs 17 residues. V was shortened by 0 bases and J by 0 bases, with 18 bases between the two germline ends. CDR3 loop: CSARDPLKRVSSYEQYF. The CDR3 nucleotides read TGCAGTGCTAGAGACCCGTTGAAGCGGGTGAGCTCCTACGAGCAGTACTTC.

In regard to this clonotype: A read error is likely, as this CDR3 ends without the conserved phenylalanine or tryptophan. The chain uses TRBV2 and TRBJ2-3; a weak D match, TRBD2 (5 bases). This CDR3 contains 15 residues. Per germline, CDR1 SNHLY and CDR2 FYNNEI. The V gene lost 5 bases and the J gene lost 0 bases, with 12 bases spanning the gap. The CDR3 nucleotides are TGTGCCAGCAGTAGGACTCCGCGTAGCACAGATACGCAGTATATT. This gives the protein CASSRTPRSTDTQYI.

Ten or more counts support this clonotype. The chain is built from TRBV9 and TRBJ2-7; 8 nucleotides line up with TRBD2. Losses at the gene ends were 0 bases for V and 5 bases for J; bases not matched to a gene: 7. Germline V gives CDR1 SGDLS, CDR2 YYNGEE. CDR3 length equals 15 residues. CDR3 DNA: TGTGCCAGCAGCGTAGGACTAGCGCCGGCTGACGAGCAGTACTTC. Its translation: CASSVGLAPADEQYF.

The genes are TRBV11-2 and TRBJ2-1; TRBD2 matches 8 bases. J was trimmed by 0 bases and V by 5 bases; bases with no gene match: 6. The CDR3 spans 16 residues. Germline V gives CDR1 SGHAT, CDR2 FQNNGV. CDR3 DNA: TGTGCCAGCAGCATCATGCGGGGGGCCTCCTACAATGAGCAGTTCTTC. Translated: CASSIMRGASYNEQFF.

This clonotype has more than one count but fewer than ten. The chain joins TRBV5-1 to TRBJ2-6, with 12 bases matching TRBD1. The CDR3 totals 20 residues. V trimming: 7 bases; J trimming: 2 bases; junction bases outside the gene matches: 16. Germline values: CDR1 SGHRS, CDR2 YFSETQ. CDR3 bases: TGCGCCAGCTCGCTTCGGGGGACAGGGGGCGCAAACCCTGGGGCCAACGTCCTGACTTTC. It encodes CASSLRGTGGANPGANVLTF.

This clonotype showed up just a few times. This rearrangement joins TRBV10-3 to TRBJ2-6; D ambiguous. Trimming shortened V by 9 bases and J by 2 bases, and 5 bases separated the two germline ends. The CDR3 length is 12 residues. Germline CDR1 ENHRY, CDR2 SYGVKD. CDR3 loop: CAIWTGANVLTF. In nucleotides, the CDR3 is TGTGCCATTTGGACTGGGGCCAACGTCCTGACTTTC.

The chain employs TRBV25-1 and TRBJ2-1; 9 bases line up with TRBD2. V lost 5 bases to trimming and J lost 5 bases; unmatched junction nucleotides: 10. The CDR3 has 16 amino acids. Looked up from germline, CDR1 is MGHDK and CDR2 is SYGVNS. CDR3 DNA: TGTGCCAGCAGTCCCAGAGGAGCGGGAGGCGACAATGAGCAGTTCTTC. This encodes CASSPRGAGGDNEQFF.